This T cell receptor (beta chain) was profiled in a study of T cells in Graves' hyperthyroidism and ophthalmopathy (dated by TCRdb to between 2017 and 2020). Study-wide context: Peripheral blood was collected at initial diagnosis, before any treatment. Thyroid tissue and blood T-cell repertoires from roughly six Graves' hyperthyroidism patients were also compared in the study. A discovery cohort of fewer than 110 patients, fewer than 50 with Graves' ophthalmopathy and 55 to 60 with stable Graves' hyperthyroidism, was used to find distinguishing TCR V-J signatures. The paper describes TCR Vbeta CDR3 sequencing of around 130 peripheral blood samples, made up of around 41 ophthalmopathy patients, roughly 80 hyperthyroidism patients and roughly 17 progressor patients. The 100 or so discovery patients were randomly split 7:3 into training and test sets. After blood sampling, hyperthyroidism patients were treated with methimazole at a starting dose of 30 mg daily, and ophthalmopathy patients were treated with high-dose intravenous methylprednisolone. An independent validation cohort of 18 to 20 hyperthyroidism patients and 17 patients who later progressed to ophthalmopathy tested prospective prediction of ophthalmopathy.

The paper as a whole reports these results and caveats: Ophthalmopathy was separated from stable hyperthyroidism by a 13 V-J signature model, with just over 85% sensitivity and roughly 81% specificity obtained in cross-validation and 80%/75% obtained in testing. No statistical method was used to fix the sample size in advance, and group allocation was not hidden from the investigators. In validation, progression to ophthalmopathy was predicted by the model with 65% to 71% sensitivity and roughly 76% specificity, a median of approximately 7.1 months before onset. Most expanded thyroid clonotypes (frequency above 0.001) were also found in blood, which suggests that blood repertoires may mirror thyroid immune responses.

CDR1 and CDR2 were assigned from the germline V gene as KGHDR and SFDVKD. The CDR3 measures 11 amino acids from cysteine to phenylalanine. The read is trimmed to its CDR3 DNA, 33 bases read in frame from base 1. V sheds 3 bases and J sheds 8 bases, leaving 6 bases between their ends. TCR beta CDR3 regions were amplified from RNA transcripts. The TCR CDR3 was subjected to a first round of RT-PCR using the HTBI primer set and the Qiagen OneStep RT-PCR kit. Libraries were constructed in a second round of multiplex PCR, after which size selection and purification were carried out. Sequencing of the libraries was done on an Illumina HiSeq2000 using paired-end 100 bp reads. The original methods were these. Raw data were processed with SOAPnuke, discarding reads with adapters, uncalled bases, mean Phred below 15, or no exact constant-primer or identifier match. COPE v1.2.5 was used to merge high-quality paired reads, and clonotypes were defined as unique nucleotide sequences. Clonotypes were aligned to IMGT TRBV, TRBD and TRBJ reference segments using MiTCR v1.1. Analysis was restricted to V-J combinations with a frequency above 0.0001, which covered 99.2% of repertoires. A TCS score was defined as the ratio between F50 (clonal expansion) and ExV (chaos), using BLOSUM62-based TCRdist between CDR3 peptides within each V-J. Welch's t-statistics and random forest reduced roughly 530 V-J features to 10 to 15, which were used in a naive Bayes classifier (R e1071). The public reads were run again by TCRdb, first through fastp at Q25 and then through MiXCR, and only productive beta chains were kept. Every distinct CDR3 protein forms one entry, paired with its most common genes and DNA. These V and J calls are TCRdb output, not the study's own analysis. The sample data list over 650,000 distinct CDR3 sequences, and about 16% of these were observed just once. The ten largest account for 8.4% of the sample.

With respect to this clonotype: Its antigen remains unidentified. Per-nucleotide qualities are absent, and no much larger clonotype sits a single base away.

Graves' hyperthyroidism was defined as stable when no progression to ophthalmopathy occurred over 18 months of follow-up. The hyperthyroidism patients were between 18 and 65 years old and newly diagnosed, with a disease duration of less than 2 months. Exclusion was applied to patients with uncontrolled infections, other autoimmune diseases, pregnancy or lactation. Diagnoses were established on the basis of clinical symptoms, serum thyroxine and TRAb, thyroid ultrasound, and orbital computed tomography. PBMCs were isolated from around 10 ml of fresh peripheral blood by Ficoll-Paque density gradient centrifugation. Total RNA was extracted with Trizol reagent, and quality was checked on an Agilent 2100 Bioanalyzer.

Recombination linked TRBV24-1 to TRBJ1-2; TRBD1 is a weak D gene call, 5 bases matching. The specimen was blood. The origin of this receptor is a man aged 18 to 35 with Graves' hyperthyroidism. The CDR3 amino acid sequence is: CATSDGGGYTF. The nucleotide sequence reads as follows: TGTGCCACCAGTGATGGGGGGGGCTACACCTTC.